The rows below give T cell receptor beta chains drawn from one sample of a study of OX40 agonist ivuxolimab in advanced cancers. Sequencing was performed with immunoSEQ multiplex PCR; in TCRdb, only in-frame clones are kept and a portion is missing. The sample gives about 42,000 clones, more than 80% of which show up once; about 4.3% is in the top ten. Sample: CD4+ or CD8+ T cells sorted from blood, taken in a trial of the OX40 agonist ivuxolimab. These receptors all stem from an adult with an advanced solid tumor such as melanoma, head and neck, liver or kidney cancer. Both conserved end residues are part of each CDR3. A D gene is named only where the DNA matches it firmly. Size tells how often a clone was seen (once, few, many) or the class of an expanded clone, and some rows leave it out.

clone_size j_call d_call v_call cdr3_nt cdr3_aa
. TRBJ1-2 . TRBV28 TGTGCCAGCAGCCCCCCTAGGGTCCTCGGCTATGGCTACACCTTC CASSPPRVLGYGYTF
. TRBJ2-1 . TRBV7-2 TGTGCCAGCAGCTTCGTACTGATGAATGAGCAGTTCTTC CASSFVLMNEQFF
few TRBJ2-5 . TRBV5-8 TGTGCCAGCAGCTCGTCCGGGACTCTCCAAGAGACCCAGTACTTC CASSSSGTLQETQYF
once TRBJ1-6 . TRBV28 TGTGCCAGCAGTTTATTCGGGAATAATTCACCCCTCCACTTT CASSLFGNNSPLHF
. TRBJ2-1 TRBD2 TRBV25-1 TGTGCCAGCAGTGATGCGGCGGGAGTGGTGGACGAGCAGTTCTTC CASSDAAGVVDEQFF
once TRBJ1-4 TRBD1 TRBV27 TGTGCCAGCAAATTTAAGCCCCCCGGGACAGGGGATGAAAAACTGTTTTTT CASKFKPPGTGDEKLFF
few TRBJ2-5 . TRBV7-2 TGTGCCAGCAGCTTAACGAGAGAGACCCAGTACTTC CASSLTRETQYF
once TRBJ2-3 TRBD2 TRBV4-2 TGTGCCAGCAGCCAAGTGTACGACGGGAGGAAAGAAGATACGCAGTATTTT CASSQVYDGRKEDTQYF
once TRBJ2-3 TRBD2 TRBV4-3 TGCGCCAGCAGCCAAGGTAGACTAGCCACAGATACGCAGTATTTT CASSQGRLATDTQYF
. TRBJ2-4 . TRBV19 TGTGCCAGTAGTATGAGGGGGACTCGCGGTTTGGCCAAAAACATTCAGTACTTC CASSMRGTRGLAKNIQYF
. TRBJ1-2 . TRBV10-3 TGTGCCACTATCGAACCGGGGGAAACTAACTATGGCTACACCTTC CATIEPGETNYGYTF
. TRBJ2-1 TRBD2 TRBV5-1 TGCGCCAGCAGCGCAGGGACTAGCGGGGACTACAATGAGCAGTTCTTC CASSAGTSGDYNEQFF
. TRBJ1-2 . TRBV19 TGTGCCAGTAGTATAAGGAAGGGAAACTATGGCTACACCTTC CASSIRKGNYGYTF
. TRBJ2-2 TRBD2 TRBV10-1 TGCGCCAGCAGTGGGACTAGCCGAACCGGGGAGCTGTTTTTT CASSGTSRTGELFF
. TRBJ1-5 . TRBV19 TGTGCCAGTACCACGGGAGGAGCAGGCAAGGATCAGCCCCAGCATTTT CASTTGGAGKDQPQHF
once TRBJ2-2 TRBD2 TRBV12-5 TGTGCTAGTGGTTCGACTAGCGGGACGGGCGGGGAGCTGTTTTTT CASGSTSGTGGELFF
. TRBJ2-7 . TRBV2 TGTGCCAGCAGCTCCGGGACTTCCGGACCCTACGAGCAGTACTTC CASSSGTSGPYEQYF
. TRBJ1-5 . TRBV2 TGTGCCAGCGGCGGAGATAGCAATCAGCCCCAGCATTTT CASGGDSNQPQHF
. TRBJ2-7 . TRBV19 TGTGCCAGTAGTATAGTGGGAGACTCCTACGAGCAGTACTTC CASSIVGDSYEQYF
. TRBJ2-7 TRBD2 TRBV5-6 TGTGCCAGCAGCTGGGGCCTGGGCGGGGGATCCTACGAGCAGTACTTC CASSWGLGGGSYEQYF
once TRBJ1-1 TRBD1 TRBV5-1 TGCGCCAGCAGCTTGGGACAGGGGGGAACTGAAGCTTTCTTT CASSLGQGGTEAFF
. TRBJ2-2 . TRBV7-9 TGTGCCAGCAGCTTCAGGCAGGGAGGTACCACCGGGGAGCTGTTTTTT CASSFRQGGTTGELFF
. TRBJ1-2 . TRBV4-1 TGCGCCAGCAGCCAAGAGGCAGGGTCAGGTTTTTACTATGGCTACACCTTC CASSQEAGSGFYYGYTF
. TRBJ2-1 . TRBV30 TGTGCCTGGAGAACCGGCGGGAACTACAATGAGCAGTTCTTC CAWRTGGNYNEQFF
. TRBJ2-7 TRBD1 TRBV6-6 TGTGCCAGCAGTTCCACTCGGACAGGGGCCAACTACGAGCAGTACTTC CASSSTRTGANYEQYF
. TRBJ2-5 TRBD2 TRBV7-3 TGTGCCAGCAGCGTAGGACTAGCGGGAGAGGGAGAGACCCAGTACTTC CASSVGLAGEGETQYF
. TRBJ1-6 . TRBV4-1 TGCGCCAGCAGCCAACTACAGGCCCCGAATTCACCCCTCCACTTT CASSQLQAPNSPLHF
. TRBJ1-6 . TRBV19 TGTGCCAGTACGGTCGTGGACATCGCTAATTCACCCCTCCACTTT CASTVVDIANSPLHF
. TRBJ2-5 . TRBV5-4 TGTGCCAGCAGCTTGGACAGGGAAGAGACCCAGTACTTC CASSLDREETQYF
. TRBJ1-4 TRBD1 TRBV4-1 TGCGCCAGCAGCAAGGACAGGGGGATGGAAAAACTGTTTTTT CASSKDRGMEKLFF
. TRBJ2-7 TRBD2 TRBV27 TGTGCCAGCAGGGGACTAGCGGGAGATTCCTACGAGCAGTACTTC CASRGLAGDSYEQYF
. TRBJ2-1 . TRBV6-5 TGTGCCAGCAGTTACTCTTTCGGAGGAGGGAGGAATGAGCAGTTCTTC CASSYSFGGGRNEQFF
. TRBJ2-1 TRBD2 TRBV27 TGTGCCAGCAAACGACTAGCGGGAGTCTCCTACAATGAGCAGTTCTTC CASKRLAGVSYNEQFF
once TRBJ1-2 . TRBV28 TGTGCCAGCAGTTCCCCCGATGACCACTATGGCTACACCTTC CASSSPDDHYGYTF
. TRBJ2-5 . TRBV23-1 TGCGCCAGCAGTCCACCTCCCGGGCCTCTATGTGTGGAGACCCAGTACTTC CASSPPPGPLCVETQYF
. TRBJ1-5 TRBD1 TRBV19 TGTGCCAGTAGTATAGTGACAGGGGCTAGCAATCAGCCCCAGCATTTT CASSIVTGASNQPQHF
. TRBJ2-3 TRBD2 TRBV5-1 TGCGCCAGCAGCTTGGGACTAGCGGGGCCAGATACGCAGTATTTT CASSLGLAGPDTQYF
once TRBJ2-5 . TRBV6-5 TGTGCCAGCAGTTACTCGTTTAGCAGGGGTGAAGAGACCCAGTACTTC CASSYSFSRGEETQYF
. TRBJ1-4 . TRBV18 TGTGCCAGCTCACCACGGCCAGGGAAAGATTTTAATGAAAAACTGTTTTTT CASSPRPGKDFNEKLFF
. TRBJ1-4 . TRBV4-2 TGTGCCAGCAGCCCTATAGTGGGGGGCCCTAATGAAAAACTGTTTTTT CASSPIVGGPNEKLFF
. TRBJ1-5 TRBD1 TRBV6-1 TGTGCCAGCAGTGCGGCGGAGGGACAGAATCAGCCCCAGCATTTT CASSAAEGQNQPQHF
. TRBJ1-1 . TRBV30 TGTGCCTGGAATGGCCCGACTGAAGCTTTCTTT CAWNGPTEAFF
. TRBJ1-1 TRBD1 TRBV28 TGTGCCAGCAGACTTCCATCGGGACAGAGCGACACTGAAGCTTTCTTT CASRLPSGQSDTEAFF
. TRBJ2-3 . TRBV29-1 TGCAGCGTTCAAGAGACAGATACGCAGTATTTT CSVQETDTQYF
few TRBJ2-6 . TRBV30 TGTGCCTGGAGTGCAGGGTCTGGGGCCAACGTCCTGACTTTC CAWSAGSGANVLTF
. TRBJ2-7 TRBD1 TRBV28 TGTGCCAGCAGTTCTCCGGGACAGCCGAGGTACGAGCAGTACTTC CASSSPGQPRYEQYF
. TRBJ1-5 . TRBV19 TGTGCCAGTAGTCGGGCAGGGGTTCAGCCCCAGCATTTT CASSRAGVQPQHF
. TRBJ1-2 TRBD1 TRBV10-3 TGTGCCATCATTTCCTTCCCCGGGACAGGGGGCGGCTACACCTTC CAIISFPGTGGGYTF
. TRBJ1-2 TRBD1 TRBV29-1 TGCAGCGTGGGACAGGCGGGCGGCTACACCTTC CSVGQAGGYTF
once TRBJ1-6 . TRBV28 TGTGCCAGCAGTATCATAGGGTCACCCCTCCACTTT CASSIIGSPLHF
. TRBJ2-2 . TRBV9 TGTGCCAGCAGCGTAGTAGGGGAAACCGGGGAGCTGTTTTTT CASSVVGETGELFF
. TRBJ1-5 . TRBV4-2 TGTGCCAGCAGCCAAGACGGGGCAGGCAATCAGCCCCAGCATTTT CASSQDGAGNQPQHF
once TRBJ1-1 TRBD1 TRBV28 TGTGCCAGCAGCCAGTACGGCAGGGGGACTGAAGCTTTCTTT CASSQYGRGTEAFF
. TRBJ2-2 TRBD2 TRBV18 TGTGCCAGCTCTCCCTGGACTAGCGGGATGAACACCGGGGAGCTGTTTTTT CASSPWTSGMNTGELFF
. TRBJ2-3 . TRBV30 TGTGCCTGGAGGAGGGAAAGCACAGATACGCAGTATTTT CAWRRESTDTQYF